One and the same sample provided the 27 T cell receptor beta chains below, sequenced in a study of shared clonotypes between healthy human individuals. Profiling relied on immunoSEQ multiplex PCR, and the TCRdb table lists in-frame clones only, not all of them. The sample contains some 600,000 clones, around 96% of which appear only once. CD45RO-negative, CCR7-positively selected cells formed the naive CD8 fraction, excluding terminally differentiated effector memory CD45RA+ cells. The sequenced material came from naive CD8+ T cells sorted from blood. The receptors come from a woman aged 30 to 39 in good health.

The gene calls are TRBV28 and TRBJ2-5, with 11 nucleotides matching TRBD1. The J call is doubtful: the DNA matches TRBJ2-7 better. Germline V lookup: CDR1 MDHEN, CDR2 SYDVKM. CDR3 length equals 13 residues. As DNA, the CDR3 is TGTGTTGCCCGGGACAGGGGGACCTACGAGCAGTACTTC. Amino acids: CVARDRGTYEQYF.

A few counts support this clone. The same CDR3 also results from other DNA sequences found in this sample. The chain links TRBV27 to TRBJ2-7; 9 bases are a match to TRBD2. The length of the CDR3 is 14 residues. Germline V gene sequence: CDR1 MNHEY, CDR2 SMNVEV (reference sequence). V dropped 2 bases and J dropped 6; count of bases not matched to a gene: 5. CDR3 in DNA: TGTGCCAGCAGTTTAGCGGGAGGGCCGGGCGAGCAGTACTTC. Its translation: CASSLAGGPGEQYF.

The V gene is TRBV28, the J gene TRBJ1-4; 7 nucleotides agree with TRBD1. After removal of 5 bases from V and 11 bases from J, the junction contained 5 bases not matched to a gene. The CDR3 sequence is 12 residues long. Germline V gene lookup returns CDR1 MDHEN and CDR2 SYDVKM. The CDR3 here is CASSPGGGKLFF. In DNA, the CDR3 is TGTGCCAGCAGTCCAGGGGGGGGGAAACTGTTTTTT.

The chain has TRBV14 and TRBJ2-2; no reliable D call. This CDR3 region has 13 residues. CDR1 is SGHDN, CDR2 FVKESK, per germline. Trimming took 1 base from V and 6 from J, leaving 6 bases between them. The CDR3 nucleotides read TGTGCCAGCAGCCAAGGCTGGGCCGGGGAGCTGTTTTTT. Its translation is CASSQGWAGELFF.

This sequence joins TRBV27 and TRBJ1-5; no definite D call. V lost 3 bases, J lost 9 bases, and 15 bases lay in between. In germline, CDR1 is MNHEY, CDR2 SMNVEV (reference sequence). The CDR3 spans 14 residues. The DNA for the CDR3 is TGTGCCAGCAGTTTGGGCAATTCGCGGGGGCCCCAGCATTTT. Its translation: CASSLGNSRGPQHF.

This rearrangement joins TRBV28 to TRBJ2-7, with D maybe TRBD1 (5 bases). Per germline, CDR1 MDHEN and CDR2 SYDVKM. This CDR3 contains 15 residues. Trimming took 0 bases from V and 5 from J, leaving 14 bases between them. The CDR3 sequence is CASSLWPQGPDEQYF. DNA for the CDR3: TGTGCCAGCAGTTTATGGCCCCAGGGTCCAGACGAGCAGTACTTC.

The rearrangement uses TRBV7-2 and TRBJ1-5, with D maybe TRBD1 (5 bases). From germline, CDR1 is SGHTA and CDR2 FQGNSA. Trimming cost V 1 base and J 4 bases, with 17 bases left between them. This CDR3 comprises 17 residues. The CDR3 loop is CASSLEWSGGTNQPQHF. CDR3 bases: TGTGCCAGCAGCTTAGAGTGGTCGGGAGGGACGAATCAGCCCCAGCATTTT.

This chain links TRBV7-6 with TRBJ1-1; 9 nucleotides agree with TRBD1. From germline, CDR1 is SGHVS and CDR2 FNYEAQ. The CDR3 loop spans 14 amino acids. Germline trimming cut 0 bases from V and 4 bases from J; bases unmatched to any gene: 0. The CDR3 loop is CASSLAGQGTEAFF. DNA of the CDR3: TGTGCCAGCAGCTTAGCGGGACAGGGCACTGAAGCTTTCTTT.

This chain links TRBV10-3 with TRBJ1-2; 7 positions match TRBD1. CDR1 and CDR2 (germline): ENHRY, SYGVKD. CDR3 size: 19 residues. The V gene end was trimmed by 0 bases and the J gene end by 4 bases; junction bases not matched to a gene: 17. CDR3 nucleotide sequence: TGTGCCATCAGTGAGTCGAATGGGGCGACCGGGACAGCTTTCTATGGCTACACCTTC. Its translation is CAISESNGATGTAFYGYTF.

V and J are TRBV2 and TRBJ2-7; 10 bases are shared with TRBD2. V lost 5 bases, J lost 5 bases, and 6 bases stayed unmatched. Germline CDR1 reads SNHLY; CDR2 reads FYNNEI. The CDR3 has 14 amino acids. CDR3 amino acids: CASSSSGSPHEQYF. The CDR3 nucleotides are TGTGCCAGCAGTTCTAGCGGGAGTCCCCACGAGCAGTACTTC.

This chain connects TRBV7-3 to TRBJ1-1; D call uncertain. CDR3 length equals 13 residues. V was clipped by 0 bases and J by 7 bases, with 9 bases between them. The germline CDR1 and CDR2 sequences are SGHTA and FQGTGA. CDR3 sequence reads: CASSLTLSGEAFF. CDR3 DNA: TGTGCCAGCAGCTTAACCCTTTCGGGTGAAGCTTTCTTT.

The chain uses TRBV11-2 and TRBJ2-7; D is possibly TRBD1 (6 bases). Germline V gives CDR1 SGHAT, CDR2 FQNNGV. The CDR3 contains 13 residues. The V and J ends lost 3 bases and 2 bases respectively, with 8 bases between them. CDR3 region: CASSFRTAYEQYF. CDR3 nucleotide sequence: TGTGCCAGCAGCTTTCGGACAGCCTACGAGCAGTACTTC. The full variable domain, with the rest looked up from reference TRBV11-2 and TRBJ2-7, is EAGVAQSPRYKIIEKRQSVAFWCNPISGHATLYWYQQILGQGPKLLIQFQNNGVVDDSQLPKDRFSAERLKGVDSTLKIQPAKLEDSAVYLCASSFRTAYEQYFGPGTRLTVT.

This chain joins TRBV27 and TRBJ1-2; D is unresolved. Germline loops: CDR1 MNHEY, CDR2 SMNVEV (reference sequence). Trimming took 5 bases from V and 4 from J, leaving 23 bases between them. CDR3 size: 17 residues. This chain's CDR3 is CASSHYPPDSTIYGYTF. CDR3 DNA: TGTGCCAGCAGTCATTATCCCCCTGATAGTACCATCTATGGCTACACCTTC.

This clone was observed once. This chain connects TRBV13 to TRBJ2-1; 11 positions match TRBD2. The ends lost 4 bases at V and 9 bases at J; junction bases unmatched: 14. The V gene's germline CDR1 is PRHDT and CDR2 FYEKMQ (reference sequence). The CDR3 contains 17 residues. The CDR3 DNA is TGTGCCAGCAGCTCCTCCTCGGTTAGCGGGAGGGCCGGTGAGCAGTTCTTC. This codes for CASSSSSVSGRAGEQFF.

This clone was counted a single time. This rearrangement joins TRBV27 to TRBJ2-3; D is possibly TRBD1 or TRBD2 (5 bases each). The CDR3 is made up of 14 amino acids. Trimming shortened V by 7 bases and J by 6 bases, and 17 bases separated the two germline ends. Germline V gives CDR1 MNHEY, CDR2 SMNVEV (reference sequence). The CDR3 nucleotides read TGTGCCAGCACCCCCGCCGGGGCTGGCGATACGCAGTATTTT. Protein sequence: CASTPAGAGDTQYF.

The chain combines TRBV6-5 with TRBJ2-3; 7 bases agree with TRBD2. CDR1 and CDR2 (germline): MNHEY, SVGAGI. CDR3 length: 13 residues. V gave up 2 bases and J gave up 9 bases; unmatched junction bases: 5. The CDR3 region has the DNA TGTGCCAGCAGTTACACCCTCGGGGGGACGCAGTATTTT. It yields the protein CASSYTLGGTQYF.

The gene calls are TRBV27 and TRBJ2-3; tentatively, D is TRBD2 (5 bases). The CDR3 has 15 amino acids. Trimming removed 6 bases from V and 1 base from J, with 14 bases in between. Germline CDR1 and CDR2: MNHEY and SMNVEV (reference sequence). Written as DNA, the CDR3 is TGTGCCAGCAGCCTCTCCGGGATGGGCACAGATACGCAGTATTTT. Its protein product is CASSLSGMGTDTQYF.

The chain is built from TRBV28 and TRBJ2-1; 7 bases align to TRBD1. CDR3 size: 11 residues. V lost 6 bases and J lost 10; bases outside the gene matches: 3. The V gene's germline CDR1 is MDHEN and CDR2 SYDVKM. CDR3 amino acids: CASRRGGEQFF. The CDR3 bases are TGTGCCAGCAGAAGAGGGGGCGAGCAGTTCTTC.

The CDR3 loop is CASRNTGASYEQYF. CDR3 DNA: TGTGCCAGCAGAAATACAGGGGCCTCCTACGAGCAGTACTTC. This sequence joins TRBV7-2 and TRBJ2-7; 7 bases fit TRBD1. This CDR3 is 14 amino acids long. The germline gives CDR1 SGHTA, CDR2 FQGNSA. Unmatched junction bases numbered 5, after V lost 6 bases and J lost 0 bases.

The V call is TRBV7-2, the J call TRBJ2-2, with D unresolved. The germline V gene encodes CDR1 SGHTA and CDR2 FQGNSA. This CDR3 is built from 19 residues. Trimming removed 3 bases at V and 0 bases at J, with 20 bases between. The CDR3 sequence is CASSLDTFRKGTNTGELFF. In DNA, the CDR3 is TGTGCCAGCAGCTTGGATACCTTTCGGAAGGGAACGAACACCGGGGAGCTGTTTTTT. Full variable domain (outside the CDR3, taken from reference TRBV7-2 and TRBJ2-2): GAGVSQSPSNKVTEKGKDVELRCDPISGHTALYWYRQSLGQGLEFLIYFQGNSAPDKSGLPSDRFSAERTGGSVSTLTIQRTQQEDSAVYLCASSLDTFRKGTNTGELFFGEGSRLTVL.

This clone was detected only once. The CDR3 bases are TGCGCCAGCAGCCCCAGGACAGGTGGCCAAGAGACCCAGTACTTC. This encodes CASSPRTGGQETQYF. The J gene is TRBJ2-5, the V gene TRBV5-1; 7 nucleotides line up with TRBD1. From germline, CDR1 is SGHRS and CDR2 YFSETQ. Losses at the gene ends were 4 bases for V and 1 base for J; bases not matched to a gene: 7. The CDR3 spans 15 residues.

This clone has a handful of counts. DNA for the CDR3: TGTGCCAGCCGACAGACTACTAACTATGGCTACACCTTC. Its protein product is CASRQTTNYGYTF. This chain joins TRBV6-5 and TRBJ1-2; a weak D match, TRBD1 (5 bases). Germline assignment: CDR1 MNHEY and CDR2 SVGAGI. Trimming took 8 bases from V and 0 from J, leaving 10 bases between them. This CDR3 is built from 13 residues.

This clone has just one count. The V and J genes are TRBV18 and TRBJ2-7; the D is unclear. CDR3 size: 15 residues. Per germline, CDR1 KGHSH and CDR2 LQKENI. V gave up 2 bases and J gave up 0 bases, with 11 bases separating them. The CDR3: CASSPEDESSYEQYF. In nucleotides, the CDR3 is TGTGCCAGCTCACCAGAGGACGAGAGCTCCTACGAGCAGTACTTC.

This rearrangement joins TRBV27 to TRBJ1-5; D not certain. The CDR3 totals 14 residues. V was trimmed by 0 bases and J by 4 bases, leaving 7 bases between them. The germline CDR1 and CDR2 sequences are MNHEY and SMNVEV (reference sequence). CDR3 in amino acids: CASSLSKGNQPQHF. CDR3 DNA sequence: TGTGCCAGCAGTTTATCGAAAGGTAATCAGCCCCAGCATTTT.

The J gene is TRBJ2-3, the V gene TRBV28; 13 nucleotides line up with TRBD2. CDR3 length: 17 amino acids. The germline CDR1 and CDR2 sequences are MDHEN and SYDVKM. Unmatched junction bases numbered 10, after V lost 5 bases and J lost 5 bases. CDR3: CASSRPGTSGIKDTQYF. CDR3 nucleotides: TGTGCCAGCAGTAGACCCGGGACTAGCGGGATTAAAGATACGCAGTATTTT.

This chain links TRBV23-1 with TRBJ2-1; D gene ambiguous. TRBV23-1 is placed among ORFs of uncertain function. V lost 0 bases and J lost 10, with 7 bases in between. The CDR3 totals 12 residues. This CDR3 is CASSQSPGEQFF. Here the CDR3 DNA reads TGCGCCAGCAGTCAATCCCCAGGAGAGCAGTTCTTC.

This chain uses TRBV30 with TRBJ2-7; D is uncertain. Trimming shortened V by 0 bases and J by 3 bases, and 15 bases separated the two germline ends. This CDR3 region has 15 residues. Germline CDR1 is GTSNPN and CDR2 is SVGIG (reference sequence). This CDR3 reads CAWSVSTELFYEQYF. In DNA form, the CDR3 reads TGTGCCTGGAGTGTATCTACAGAGCTTTTCTACGAGCAGTACTTC.